This is a list of T cell receptor beta chains from one sample in a study of cytomegalovirus exposure and HLA in healthy donors. TCRdb keeps only in-frame clones here, not all; method: immunoSEQ multiplex PCR. The sample shows 90,000 or so clones, roughly 80% of them seen only once. Sequencing was performed on PBMCs. The receptor set was obtained from a man aged 25-45 years in good health and CMV-seropositive. The CDR3 runs from the conserved cysteine through the conserved F or W. The order of the fields is J gene, clone size, V gene, D gene, CDR3 protein, CDR3 DNA. D genes are given only for firm matches. The size of a clone is reported for some rows only, either as once, few or many, or as a class for expanded clones.

TRBJ2-7 . TRBV18 TRBD1 CASSPPGTGGTYEQYF TGTGCCAGCTCACCACCGGGGACAGGGGGTACCTACGAGCAGTACTTC
TRBJ1-4 once TRBV5-6 TRBD1 CASSLAFRGPKASNEKLFF TGTGCCAGCAGCTTGGCCTTCAGGGGGCCCAAAGCGTCTAATGAAAAACTGTTTTTT
TRBJ2-7 . TRBV4-3 TRBD2 CASSQDRVAGAGYEQYF TGCGCCAGCAGCCAAGATCGTGTGGCGGGAGCCGGCTACGAGCAGTACTTC
TRBJ1-4 . TRBV6-6 . CASRGGATNEKLFF TGTGCCAGCAGGGGGGGGGCAACTAATGAAAAACTGTTTTTT
TRBJ1-4 . TRBV25-1 . CASADGGPTNEKLFF TGTGCCAGCGCTGATGGAGGGCCAACTAATGAAAAACTGTTTTTT
TRBJ2-2 once TRBV19 TRBD1 CASSIGGQQHRELFF TGTGCCAGTAGTATAGGGGGACAGCAACACCGGGAGCTGTTTTTT
TRBJ2-1 . TRBV5-1 . CASSLENSVSYNEQFF TGCGCCAGCAGCTTGGAGAACAGTGTCTCCTACAATGAGCAGTTCTTC
TRBJ2-1 . TRBV4-3 . CASSQAGGVGNEQFF TGCGCCAGCAGCCAAGCGGGGGGCGTCGGCAATGAGCAGTTCTTC
TRBJ2-3 . TRBV29-1 . CSVSTDTQYF TGCAGCGTCTCCACAGATACGCAGTATTTT
TRBJ2-2 once TRBV29-1 TRBD1 CTGTGTNTGELFF TGCACCGGGACAGGGACGAACACCGGGGAGCTGTTTTTT
TRBJ2-3 . TRBV5-1 TRBD1 CASSINRDRGAIDTQYF TGCGCCAGCAGCATAAACCGGGACAGGGGCGCAATAGATACGCAGTATTTT
TRBJ2-2 . TRBV9 TRBD1 CASSAGQGAPRTGELFF TGTGCCAGCAGCGCGGGACAGGGGGCGCCTCGCACCGGGGAGCTGTTTTTT
TRBJ2-2 . TRBV5-1 TRBD2 CASSPGLAGEWSTGELFF TGCGCCAGCAGCCCTGGACTAGCGGGAGAATGGAGCACCGGGGAGCTGTTTTTT
TRBJ1-2 . TRBV30 TRBD1 CAWDRLPGQQSLEYGYTF TGTGCCTGGGACCGCCTCCCGGGACAGCAAAGCTTAGAGTATGGCTACACCTTC
TRBJ2-5 once TRBV25-1 . CASSEGGGQVAQYF TGTGCCAGCAGTGAAGGCGGGGGCCAAGTAGCCCAGTACTTC
TRBJ1-1 once TRBV18 . CASSPQDSQNTEAFF TGTGCCAGCTCACCACAGGACAGCCAAAACACTGAAGCTTTCTTT
TRBJ1-2 . TRBV19 . CASSIDRNYGYTF TGTGCCAGTAGTATAGACAGAAACTATGGCTACACCTTC
TRBJ2-2 . TRBV18 TRBD2 CASSPPWTSGSLDTGELFF TGTGCCAGCTCACCACCTTGGACTAGCGGGAGCTTGGACACCGGGGAGCTGTTTTTT
TRBJ1-2 . TRBV6-4 . CASSDSLVLGTPGLRGYTF TGTGCCAGCAGTGACTCCTTAGTTCTCGGGACACCAGGACTTCGTGGCTACACCTTC
TRBJ2-7 . TRBV2 . CASTPSTQPVYEQYF TGTGCCAGCACCCCCTCGACACAACCAGTCTACGAGCAGTACTTC
TRBJ2-2 . TRBV28 TRBD2 CASIGRREAALDTGELFF TGTGCCAGCATCGGTCGGCGGGAGGCCGCGTTAGACACCGGGGAGCTGTTTTTT
TRBJ2-2 once TRBV7-2 . CASSLSGNTGELFF TGTGCCAGCAGCTTATCCGGTAACACCGGGGAGCTGTTTTTT
TRBJ1-2 . TRBV2 . CASRQGNYGYTF TGTGCCAGCCGTCAGGGGAACTATGGCTACACCTTC
TRBJ2-1 . TRBV30 TRBD2 CAWRLAGVANEQFF TGTGCCTGGAGGCTAGCGGGAGTAGCCAATGAGCAGTTCTTC
TRBJ1-2 . TRBV5-1 TRBD1 CASSWGDRGQGGYTF TGCGCCAGCAGCTGGGGGGACAGGGGGCAAGGTGGCTACACCTTC
TRBJ2-1 . TRBV4-2 . CASSQGVAGQSNEQFF TGTGCCAGCAGCCAAGGCGTGGCGGGTCAATCCAATGAGCAGTTCTTC
TRBJ2-7 . TRBV7-9 TRBD1 CASTRSGTGDHEQYF TGTGCCAGCACCCGGTCCGGGACAGGGGATCACGAGCAGTACTTC
TRBJ2-1 . TRBV5-1 TRBD2 CASSLLAGSSYNEQFF TGCGCCAGCAGCCTACTAGCGGGAAGTTCCTACAATGAGCAGTTCTTC
TRBJ2-7 . TRBV7-2 TRBD2 CASSLEGLAGEHEQYF TGTGCCAGCAGCTTAGAGGGACTAGCGGGAGAGCACGAGCAGTACTTC
TRBJ2-3 . TRBV11-2 TRBD2 CASSRGTSGSWDTQYF TGTGCCAGCAGCCGAGGGACTAGCGGGAGTTGGGATACGCAGTATTTT
TRBJ1-1 . TRBV30 . CACTRGSSEAFF TGTGCCTGCACCAGGGGATCATCTGAAGCTTTCTTT
TRBJ2-3 . TRBV6-5 . CASTRGSTDTQYF TGTGCCAGCACTCGAGGGAGCACAGATACGCAGTATTTT
TRBJ2-7 . TRBV5-5 TRBD1 CASSPQQGAYEQYF TGTGCCAGCAGCCCCCAGCAGGGGGCCTACGAGCAGTACTTC
TRBJ1-5 once TRBV18 TRBD1 CASSNTGGDQPQHF TGTGCCAGCTCAAATACAGGGGGCGATCAGCCCCAGCATTTT
TRBJ1-5 . TRBV6-5 . CASRGGDSNQPQHF TGTGCCAGCAGGGGAGGGGATAGCAATCAGCCCCAGCATTTT
TRBJ1-2 . TRBV30 TRBD1 CAWSVRQGDGYTF TGTGCCTGGAGTGTACGACAGGGTGATGGCTACACCTTC
TRBJ2-7 few TRBV6-5 . CASSSSSLGYEQYF TGTGCCAGCAGTTCGAGTAGCTTGGGCTACGAGCAGTACTTC